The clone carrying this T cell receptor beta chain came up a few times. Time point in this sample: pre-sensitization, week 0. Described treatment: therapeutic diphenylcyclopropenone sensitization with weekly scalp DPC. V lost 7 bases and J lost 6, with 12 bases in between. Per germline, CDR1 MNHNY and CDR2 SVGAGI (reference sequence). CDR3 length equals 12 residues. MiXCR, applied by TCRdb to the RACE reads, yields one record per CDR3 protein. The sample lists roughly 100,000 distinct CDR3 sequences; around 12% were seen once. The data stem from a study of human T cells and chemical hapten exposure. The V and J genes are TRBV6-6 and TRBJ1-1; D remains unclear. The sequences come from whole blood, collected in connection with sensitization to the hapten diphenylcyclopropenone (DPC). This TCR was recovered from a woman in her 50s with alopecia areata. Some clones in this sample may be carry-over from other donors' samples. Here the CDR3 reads CASIIGVSEAFF. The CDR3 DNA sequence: TGTGCCAGCATCATCGGGGTTTCTGAAGCTTTCTTT.